The sequence of this T cell receptor (beta chain) was determined in a study of shared clonotypes between healthy human individuals. The germline V gene has CDR1 MNHNY and CDR2 SVGAGI (reference sequence). Deletions cut 6 bases from V and 3 bases from J, with 12 bases between. This CDR3 is 14 amino acids long. Only in-frame clones appear in the TCRdb table, and some are missing; sequencing was by immunoSEQ multiplex PCR. The data contain more than 2 million clones, about 95% of them seen just once; the ten biggest clones take up 0.9% to 1.4%. CD45RO-negative CD8 cells positively selected for CCR7 made up the naive population, which excluded terminally differentiated effector memory CD45RA+ cells. Donors had no recently reported acute infections or vaccinations and were HIV-negative.

Sequenced: naive CD8+ T cells sorted from blood. This clonotype was obtained from a man between 18 and 35 years old in good health. The chain couples TRBV6-6 to TRBJ1-5; D remains ambiguous. The CDR3 bases are TGTGCCAGCAGCTTAGACACCTTCAATCAGCCCCAGCATTTT. Protein sequence: CASSLDTFNQPQHF.